The 24 T cell receptor beta chains below come from one sample, sequenced in a study of blood T cell repertoires in COVID-19. Assay used: immunoSEQ multiplex PCR; TCRdb lists only in-frame clones, some missing. Altogether about 300,000 clones are present, 70% to 90% being singletons, with the ten largest covering around 4.6%. The specimen sequenced was PBMCs or T cells enriched from blood (not recorded which). The source is a man aged 25 to 45 who had recovered from COVID-19.

The chain joins TRBV2 to TRBJ1-5; tentatively, D is TRBD1 (6 bases). CDR1 is SNHLY, CDR2 FYNNEI, per germline. The ends were cut back, 6 bases at V and 2 bases at J, with 14 bases in the middle. The CDR3 extends over 15 amino acids. The DNA for the CDR3 is TGTGCCAGCAGCTGGGGACAAAGGGGCAATCAGCCCCAGCATTTT. Translation: CASSWGQRGNQPQHF.

V usage is TRBV7-6 and J usage is TRBJ1-4; D possibly corresponds to TRBD1 (6 bases). Germline lookup yields CDR1 SGHVS and CDR2 FNYEAQ. CDR3 length equals 14 residues. Trimming removed 3 bases from V and 7 bases from J, with 12 bases in between. The CDR3 reads CASSLWGRVEKLFF. As DNA, the CDR3 is TGTGCCAGCAGCTTGTGGGGGCGCGTTGAAAAACTGTTTTTT.

The rearrangement uses TRBV6-4 and TRBJ1-3; 7 positions match TRBD1. This CDR3 has 17 residues. J lost 2 bases, V lost 3 bases, and 10 bases had no gene match. Germline-derived CDR1 and CDR2 are MRHNA and SNTAGT. The CDR3 DNA sequence: TGTGCCAGCAGTGAGCAAAGTGCCGGGACAGCTGGAAACACCATATATTTT. Translated: CASSEQSAGTAGNTIYF.

The chain couples TRBV5-4 to TRBJ1-2, with D perhaps matching TRBD1 (6 bases). The length of the CDR3 is 14 residues. The germline CDR1 and CDR2 sequences are SGHNT and YYREEE (reference sequence). Trimming removed 0 bases at V and 6 bases at J, with 12 bases between. CDR3 bases: TGTGCCAGCAGCTTGGTAACAGGGAATAATGGCTACACCTTC. This sequence encodes CASSLVTGNNGYTF.

J is TRBJ1-2 and V is TRBV28; D may be TRBD1 (6 bases). Per germline, CDR1 MDHEN and CDR2 SYDVKM. V lost 2 bases to trimming and J lost 8 bases, with 12 bases between them. The CDR3 sequence is 13 residues long. DNA for the CDR3: TGTGCCAGCAGTTTAGAACAGGGCAGGGGCTACACCTTC. Protein: CASSLEQGRGYTF.

In nucleotides, the CDR3 is TGTGCCAGCGGGATGCGGGAGAATTCACCCCTCCACTTT. It specifies CASGMRENSPLHF. The V and J genes are TRBV6-5 and TRBJ1-6; D gene uncertain. The V gene lost 8 bases and the J gene lost 7 bases, with 12 bases spanning the gap. This CDR3 spans 13 amino acids. The germline V gene encodes CDR1 MNHEY and CDR2 SVGAGI.

V and J are TRBV5-8 and TRBJ2-3, with TRBD2 matching 8 bases. J lost 4 bases, V lost 0 bases, and 4 bases had no gene match. Germline CDR1 reads SGHTS; CDR2 reads YDEGEE. CDR3 length: 15 amino acids. CDR3 region: CASSLGTSPADTQYF. The CDR3 nucleotides are TGTGCCAGCAGCTTGGGGACTAGCCCCGCAGATACGCAGTATTTT.

This chain connects TRBV5-1 to TRBJ1-1; D call uncertain. CDR3 length: 13 amino acids. Germline loops: CDR1 SGHRS, CDR2 YFSETQ. V was pared by 4 bases and J by 0 bases, with 7 bases between. This CDR3 is CASSPEMNTEAFF. The CDR3 nucleotides read TGCGCCAGCAGCCCTGAGATGAACACTGAAGCTTTCTTT.

This rearrangement joins TRBV12-5 to TRBJ2-1; 7 positions match TRBD2. V lost 5 bases and J lost 1; bases outside the gene matches: 8. CDR3 length: 16 residues. Germline CDR1 reads LGHNT; CDR2 reads FRNRAP. The CDR3 here is CASGLSWTRSYNEQFF. DNA of the CDR3: TGTGCTAGTGGTCTTTCCTGGACTAGGTCCTACAATGAGCAGTTCTTC.

The chain couples TRBV24-1 to TRBJ2-7; weak D call: TRBD1 (6 bases). Trimming stripped 4 bases from V and 6 bases from J, with 9 bases between. CDR3 length: 12 residues. Germline V gene lookup returns CDR1 KGHDR and CDR2 SFDVKD. The CDR3 reads CATSDPDSEQYF. DNA for the CDR3: TGTGCCACCAGTGACCCGGACAGCGAGCAGTACTTC.

This clone occurred a few times. The V call is TRBV28, the J call TRBJ2-5; maybe TRBD1 (5 bases). Trimming stripped 2 bases from V and 2 bases from J, with 12 bases between. The germline gives CDR1 MDHEN, CDR2 SYDVKM. The CDR3 totals 15 residues. The CDR3 loop is CASSLTGDRQETQYF. In nucleotides, the CDR3 is TGTGCCAGCAGTTTAACAGGCGACCGGCAAGAGACCCAGTACTTC.

The V gene is TRBV28, the J gene TRBJ2-1; 7 bases are a match to TRBD1. From germline, CDR1 is MDHEN and CDR2 SYDVKM. Germline trimming cut 6 bases from V and 6 bases from J; bases unmatched to any gene: 11. The CDR3 runs 15 residues. In nucleotides, the CDR3 is TGTGCCAGCAGACCGACAGGGCGGCTCTTCAATGAGCAGTTCTTC. This gives the protein CASRPTGRLFNEQFF.

This chain connects TRBV9 to TRBJ1-5, with D tentatively TRBD1 (5 bases). The CDR3 extends over 15 amino acids. Germline CDR1 reads SGDLS; CDR2 reads YYNGEE. Trimming left V 0 bases short and J 0 bases short, with 7 bases between. The CDR3 reads CASSVDGGSNQPQHF. CDR3 in DNA: TGTGCCAGCAGCGTAGACGGGGGTAGCAATCAGCCCCAGCATTTT.

The chain recombines TRBV7-9 with TRBJ1-2; D is perhaps TRBD1 (6 bases). The CDR3 totals 14 residues. V lost 2 bases and J lost 8, with 15 bases in between. The germline V gene encodes CDR1 SEHNR and CDR2 FQNEAQ (reference sequence). The CDR3 is CASSLSGASRGYTF. The CDR3 region has the DNA TGTGCCAGCAGCTTATCAGGGGCCTCACGGGGCTACACCTTC.

The rearrangement links TRBV7-8 to TRBJ2-3; 13 bases agree with TRBD2. V lost 5 bases and J lost 0; bases outside the gene matches: 2. In germline, CDR1 is SGHVS, CDR2 FQNEAQ. CDR3 size: 16 residues. The DNA for the CDR3 is TGTGCCAGCAGCCCACTAGCGGGAGGGAGCACAGATACGCAGTATTTT. This gives the protein CASSPLAGGSTDTQYF. Together with reference TRBV7-8 and TRBJ2-3, the CDR3 gives the full variable domain: GAGVSQSPRYKVAKRGQDVALRCDPISGHVSLFWYQQALGQGPEFLTYFQNEAQLDKSGLPSDRFFAERPEGSVSTLKIQRTQQEDSAVYLCASSPLAGGSTDTQYFGPGTRLTVL.

This sequence joins TRBV11-3 and TRBJ2-7; 13 nucleotides line up with TRBD2. Losses at the gene ends were 2 bases for V and 2 bases for J; bases not matched to a gene: 12. CDR3 length equals 19 residues. Germline CDR1 SGHNT, CDR2 YENEEA. The CDR3 sequence: CASSLNRGGLAGLAYEQYF. The CDR3 region has the DNA TGTGCCAGCAGCTTAAATCGCGGGGGACTAGCGGGACTCGCCTACGAGCAGTACTTC. Together with reference TRBV11-3 and TRBJ2-7, the CDR3 gives the full variable domain: EAGVVQSPRYKIIEKKQPVAFWCNPISGHNTLYWYLQNLGQGPELLIRYENEEAVDDSQLPKDRFSAERLKGVDSTLKIQPAELGDSAVYLCASSLNRGGLAGLAYEQYFGPGTRLTVT.

The V call is TRBV30, the J call TRBJ1-3, with 7 bases aligning to TRBD1. From germline, CDR1 is GTSNPN and CDR2 SVGIG (reference sequence). The CDR3 spans 16 residues. Trimming took 3 bases from V and 0 from J; bases not matched to a gene: 8. Written as DNA, the CDR3 is TGTGCCTGGAGGCCAACAGGGGACAGCTCTGGAAACACCATATATTTT. This encodes CAWRPTGDSSGNTIYF.

This chain links TRBV30 with TRBJ2-2; 7 bases are shared with TRBD2. V was pared by 4 bases and J by 1 base, with 15 bases of the junction left unmatched. The CDR3 spans 18 residues. Per germline, CDR1 GTSNPN and CDR2 SVGIG (reference sequence). The DNA of the CDR3 is TGTGCCTGGATCCCTTTCTCGTGGCTAGCGGTGAACACCGGGGAGCTGTTTTTT. Encoded protein: CAWIPFSWLAVNTGELFF.

The chain is built from TRBV4-1 and TRBJ2-2; 7 bases map to TRBD2. Unmatched junction bases numbered 8, after V lost 2 bases and J lost 5 bases. The CDR3 is made up of 16 amino acids. CDR1 MGHRA and CDR2 YSYEKL come from the germline V gene. CDR3 coding DNA: TGCGCCAGCAGCCAACCCGGGACTATAATGACCGGGGAGCTGTTTTTT. It encodes CASSQPGTIMTGELFF.

The CDR3, as DNA: TGTGCCACCAGCAGTTTAGCGAACGAGCAGTACTTC. It yields the protein CATSSLANEQYF. This sequence joins TRBV15 and TRBJ2-7, with a weak D call TRBD2 (5 bases). The germline V gene has CDR1 LNHNV and CDR2 YYDKDF (reference sequence). This CDR3 comprises 12 residues. Trimming took 3 bases from V and 5 from J, leaving 8 bases between them.

This chain joins TRBV6-5 and TRBJ1-1, with unresolved D. The CDR3 runs 13 residues. Germline V lookup: CDR1 MNHEY, CDR2 SVGAGI. The V end was cut by 2 bases, the J end by 3 bases, with 7 bases between. CDR3 nucleotide sequence: TGTGCCAGCAGTTACGCCACGGACACTGAAGCTTTCTTT. Translated: CASSYATDTEAFF.

This chain links TRBV11-3 with TRBJ2-7; D is unresolved. Germline V gene sequence: CDR1 SGHNT, CDR2 YENEEA. CDR3 size: 12 residues. V lost 5 bases, J lost 3 bases, and 8 bases lay in between. The CDR3 loop is CASSHTSYEQYF. The CDR3 DNA is TGTGCCAGCAGCCACACCAGCTACGAGCAGTACTTC.

The chain uses TRBV14 and TRBJ1-1, with D possibly TRBD1 on 6 matching bases. V dropped 4 bases and J dropped 3 bases, with 15 bases sitting between them. The CDR3 is 15 amino acids. CDR1 SGHDN and CDR2 FVKESK come from the germline V gene. The DNA for the CDR3 is TGTGCCAGCAGCCGAACAGGGTGGGTTTACACTGAAGCTTTCTTT. Translated: CASSRTGWVYTEAFF.

The rearrangement links TRBV28 to TRBJ1-5; perhaps TRBD1 as D (5 bases). V lost 2 bases, J lost 7 bases, and 18 bases lay in between. The CDR3 totals 16 residues. Germline V CDR1 and CDR2: MDHEN, SYDVKM. The CDR3: CASSLKGLSRAQPQHF. The CDR3 DNA follows: TGTGCCAGCAGTTTAAAGGGGTTGTCCAGGGCACAGCCCCAGCATTTT. Looking up the rest from reference TRBV28 and TRBJ1-5 gives the full variable domain: DVKVTQSSRYLVKRTGEKVFLECVQDMDHENMFWYRQDPGLGLRLIYFSYDVKMKEKGDIPEGYSVSREKKERFSLILESASTNQTSMYLCASSLKGLSRAQPQHFGDGTRLSIL.